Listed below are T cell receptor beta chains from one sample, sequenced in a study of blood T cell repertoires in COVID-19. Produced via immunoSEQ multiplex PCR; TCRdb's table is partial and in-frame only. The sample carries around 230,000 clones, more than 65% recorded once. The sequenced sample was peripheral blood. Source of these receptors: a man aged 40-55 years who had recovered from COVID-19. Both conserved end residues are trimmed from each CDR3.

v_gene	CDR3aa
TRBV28	ASTRRAGGREKLF
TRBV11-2	ASSLHRGGRMETQY
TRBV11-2	ASSLAGPEAF
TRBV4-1	ASSSSGDNEQF
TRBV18	ASSPGVDNTGELF
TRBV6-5	ASSQGFFMNTEAF
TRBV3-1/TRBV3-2	ASSGFRARDTQY
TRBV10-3	AIGQTQGADEKLF
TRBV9	ASSITGTGGGKTQY
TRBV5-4	ASSPTSGSWEQF
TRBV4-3	ASSPSGLKPQETQY
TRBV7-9	ASSLDQDYEQY
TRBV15	ATSSYSGGYEQY
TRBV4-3	ASSFGGESDSPLH
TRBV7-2	ASSPSGTGAEAF